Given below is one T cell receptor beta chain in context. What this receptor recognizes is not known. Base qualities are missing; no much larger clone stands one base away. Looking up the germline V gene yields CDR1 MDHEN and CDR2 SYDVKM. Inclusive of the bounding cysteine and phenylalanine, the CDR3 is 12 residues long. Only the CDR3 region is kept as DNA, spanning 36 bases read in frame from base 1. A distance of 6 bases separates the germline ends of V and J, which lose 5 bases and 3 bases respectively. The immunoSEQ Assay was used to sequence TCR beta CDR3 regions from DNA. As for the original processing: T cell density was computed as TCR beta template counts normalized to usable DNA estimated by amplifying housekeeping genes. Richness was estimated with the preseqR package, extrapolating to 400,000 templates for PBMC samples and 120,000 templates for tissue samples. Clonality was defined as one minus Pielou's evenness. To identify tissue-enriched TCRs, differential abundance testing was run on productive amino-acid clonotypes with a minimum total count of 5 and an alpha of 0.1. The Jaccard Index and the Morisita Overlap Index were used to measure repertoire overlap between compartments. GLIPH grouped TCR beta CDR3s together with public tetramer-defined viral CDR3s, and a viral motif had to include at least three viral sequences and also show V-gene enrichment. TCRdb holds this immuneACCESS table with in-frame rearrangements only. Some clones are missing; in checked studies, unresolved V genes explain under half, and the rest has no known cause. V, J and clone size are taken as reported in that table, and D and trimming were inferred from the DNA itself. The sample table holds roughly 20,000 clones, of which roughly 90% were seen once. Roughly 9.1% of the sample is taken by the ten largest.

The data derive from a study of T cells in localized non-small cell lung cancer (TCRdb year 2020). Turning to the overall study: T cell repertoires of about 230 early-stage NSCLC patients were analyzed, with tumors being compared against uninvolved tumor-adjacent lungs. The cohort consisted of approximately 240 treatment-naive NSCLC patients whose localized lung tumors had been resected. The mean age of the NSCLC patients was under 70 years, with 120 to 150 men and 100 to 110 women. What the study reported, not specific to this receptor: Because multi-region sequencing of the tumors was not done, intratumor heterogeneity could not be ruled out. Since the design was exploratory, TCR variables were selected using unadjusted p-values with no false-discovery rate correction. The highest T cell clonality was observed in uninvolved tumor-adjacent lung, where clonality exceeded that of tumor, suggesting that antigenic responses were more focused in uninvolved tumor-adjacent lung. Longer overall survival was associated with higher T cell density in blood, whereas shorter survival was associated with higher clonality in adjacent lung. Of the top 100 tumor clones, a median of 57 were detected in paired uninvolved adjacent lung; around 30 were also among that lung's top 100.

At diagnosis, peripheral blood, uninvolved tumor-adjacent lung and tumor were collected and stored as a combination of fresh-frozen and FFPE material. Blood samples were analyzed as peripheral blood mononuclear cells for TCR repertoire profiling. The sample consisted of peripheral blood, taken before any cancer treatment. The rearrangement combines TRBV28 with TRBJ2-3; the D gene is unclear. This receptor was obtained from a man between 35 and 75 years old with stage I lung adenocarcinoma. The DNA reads TGTGCCAGCAGTGGTGGGACAGATACGCAGTATTTT. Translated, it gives CASSGGTDTQYF. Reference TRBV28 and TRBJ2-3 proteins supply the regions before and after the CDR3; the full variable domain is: DVKVTQSSRYLVKRTGEKVFLECVQDMDHENMFWYRQDPGLGLRLIYFSYDVKMKEKGDIPEGYSVSREKKERFSLILESASTNQTSMYLCASSGGTDTQYFGPGTRLTVL.